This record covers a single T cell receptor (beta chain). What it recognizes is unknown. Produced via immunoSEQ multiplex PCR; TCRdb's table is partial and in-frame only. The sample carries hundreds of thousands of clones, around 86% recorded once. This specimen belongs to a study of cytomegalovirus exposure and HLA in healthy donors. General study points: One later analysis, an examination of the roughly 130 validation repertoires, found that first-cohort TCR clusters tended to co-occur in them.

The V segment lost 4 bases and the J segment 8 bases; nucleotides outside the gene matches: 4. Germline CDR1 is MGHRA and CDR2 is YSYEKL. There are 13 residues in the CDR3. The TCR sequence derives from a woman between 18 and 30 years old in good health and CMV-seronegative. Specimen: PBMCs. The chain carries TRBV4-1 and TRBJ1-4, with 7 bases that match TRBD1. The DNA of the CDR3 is TGCGCCAGCAGCCTCATGGGACAGGAAAAACTGTTTTTT. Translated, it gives CASSLMGQEKLFF.